This TCR beta chain was retrieved from a study of T cells expressing NK-cell markers. For the study at large: The authors sequenced eight donors, of whom seven were HCMV-seropositive and one was seronegative.

This CDR3 region has 11 residues. The germline CDR1 and CDR2 sequences are SGDLS and YYNGEE. For each CDR3 protein, TCRdb gives one entry from its re-call of the 5' RACE reads, without DNA. Its listing shows 350,000 to 450,000 distinct CDR3 sequences. As regards this clonotype: Its antigen is as yet unknown.

Broader study findings: There remained a lack of clarity about HCMV specificity of expanded NKG2C+ T cell clones. Dominant NKG2C+ clonotypes in roughly 6 donors made up roughly 1.0-7.0% of CD8+ T cells. The CD3+CD56-NKG2C+ fraction was also led by these clonotypes in a few donors.

The chain has TRBV9 and TRBJ2-7. The TCR was taken from a man aged 18-75 years in good health. What was sequenced was blood T cells: a sorted CD56 or NKG2C T cell subset, CD4+ or CD8+ T cells, or bulk PBMC T cells (not recorded which). The CDR3 loop reads CASSVLQGQYF.